This T cell receptor beta chain was profiled in a study of Graves' ophthalmopathy and Graves' hyperthyroidism. The authors amplified TCR beta CDR3 regions, and they did so from RNA transcripts for repertoire sequencing. Second-round multiplex PCR came after a first-round RT-PCR that employed HTBI primers. TCRdb re-derived calls from the multiplex PCR reads in MiXCR, one entry per CDR3 protein. Of 350,000 to 400,000 distinct CDR3 sequences in the sample, just over 15% are singletons; the top ten hold about 7%. Diagnostic conclusions were grounded in clinical symptoms, serum thyroxine, TRAb, thyroid ultrasound and orbital computed tomography. CDR3 length: 14 amino acids. Germline assignment: CDR1 MDHEN and CDR2 SYDVKM. V gave up 8 bases and J gave up 0 bases, with 14 bases separating them. This clonotype was observed many times.

The sample consisted of peripheral blood. The rearrangement links TRBV28 to TRBJ2-7, with a weak D call TRBD2 (7 bases). The clonotype comes from a woman aged 18-29 years with stable Graves' hyperthyroidism. Here the CDR3 DNA reads TGTGCCAGCTTCCAAGGGGGGGCCTCCTACGAGCAGTACTTC. Translated: CASFQGGASYEQYF. The variable domain in full, completed from reference TRBV28 and TRBJ2-7, reads DVKVTQSSRYLVKRTGEKVFLECVQDMDHENMFWYRQDPGLGLRLIYFSYDVKMKEKGDIPEGYSVSREKKERFSLILESASTNQTSMYLCASFQGGASYEQYFGPGTRLTVT.